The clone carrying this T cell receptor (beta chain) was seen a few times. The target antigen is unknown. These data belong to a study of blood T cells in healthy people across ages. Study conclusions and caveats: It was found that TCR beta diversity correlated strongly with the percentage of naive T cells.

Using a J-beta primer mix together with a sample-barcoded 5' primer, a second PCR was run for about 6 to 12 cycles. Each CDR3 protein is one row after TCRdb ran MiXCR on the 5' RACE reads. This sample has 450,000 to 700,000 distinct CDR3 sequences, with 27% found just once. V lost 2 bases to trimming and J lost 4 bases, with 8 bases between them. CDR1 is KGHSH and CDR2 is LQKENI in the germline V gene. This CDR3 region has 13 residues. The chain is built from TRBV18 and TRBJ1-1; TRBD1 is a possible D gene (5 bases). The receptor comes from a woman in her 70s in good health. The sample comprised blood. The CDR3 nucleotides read TGTGCCAGCTCACCAATAAGGGGCACTGAAGCTTTCTTT. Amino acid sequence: CASSPIRGTEAFF. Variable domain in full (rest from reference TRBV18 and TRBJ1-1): NAGVMQNPRHLVRRRGQEARLRCSPMKGHSHVYWYRQLPEEGLKFMVYLQKENIIDESGMPKERFSAEFPKEGPSILRIQQVVRGDSAAYFCASSPIRGTEAFFGQGTRLTVV.